A selection of T cell receptor beta chains follows, all from one sample in a study of metastatic and nonmetastatic thyroid tumors. TCRdb reassembled clones from the PCR reads with MiXCR. The sample lists over 25,000 clones, roughly 21% occurring once. Sequencing was done on a sample of blood. The receptors here all came from a female donor with papillary thyroid cancer or a benign thyroid nodule (not recorded which). Some clones in this sample may be carry-over from other donors' samples. Both conserved end residues are part of each CDR3. The D gene is left open where the match is weak. For some rows the clone size is stated as once, few or many, or as a class when expanded; others skip it.

clone size	V gene	CDR3 length	D gene	J gene	CDR3 DNA	CDR3 protein
few	TRBV6-1	17	.	TRBJ1-2	TGTGCCAGCAGCCTGGACCCGAACAGCCAATTTCGGGGTGGCTACACCTTC	CASSLDPNSQFRGGYTF
.	TRBV19	11	.	TRBJ2-5	TGTGCCAGTAGTTCAGGGGAGACCCAGTACTTC	CASSSGETQYF
many	TRBV6-1	13	TRBD2	TRBJ2-1	TGTGCCAGCGGGAGGGACTCCTACAATGAGCAGTTCTTC	CASGRDSYNEQFF
few	TRBV6-1	13	TRBD1	TRBJ2-7	TGTGCCAGCAGTGACGGGACAGTCCACGAGCAGTACTTC	CASSDGTVHEQYF
many	TRBV5-1	15	.	TRBJ1-1	TGCGCCAGCAGCTTGGTGGGGGAAATGAACACTGAAGCTTTCTTT	CASSLVGEMNTEAFF
.	TRBV5-1	13	TRBD1	TRBJ2-7	TGCGCCAGCAGCATAGGGACAGGTTATTGGCAGTACTTC	CASSIGTGYWQYF
few	TRBV6-2/TRBV6-3	16	TRBD1	TRBJ2-1	TGTGCCAGCAGTTCACCCCGGGACAGGGTGTATAATGAGCAGTTCTTC	CASSSPRDRVYNEQFF
.	TRBV5-1	15	TRBD1	TRBJ2-2	TGCGCCAGCAGCCCATGGGCAGGGGGCACCGGGGAGCTGTTTTTT	CASSPWAGGTGELFF
many	TRBV5-6	13	TRBD1	TRBJ2-5	TGTGCCAGCAACATTGGACAGGGGGAGACCCAGTACTTC	CASNIGQGETQYF
.	TRBV25-1	15	.	TRBJ2-3	TGTGCCAGCAGTGACCGTCCAGGAGAGGAAGATACGCAGTATTTT	CASSDRPGEEDTQYF
many	TRBV29-1	14	TRBD1	TRBJ2-1	TGCAGCGTACCGGGACAGGGGGTCTACAATGAGCAGTTCTTC	CSVPGQGVYNEQFF
few	TRBV10-2	13	TRBD1	TRBJ1-2	TGCGCCAGCAGAAGAGGGACAGAAGATAGTTACACCTTC	CASRRGTEDSYTF
.	TRBV19	18	TRBD2	TRBJ2-1	TGTGCCAGTAGTATAGTGTCACTAGCGGGAGGAACGGGCAATGAGCAGTTCTTC	CASSIVSLAGGTGNEQFF
.	TRBV7-3	13	.	TRBJ2-3	TGTGCCAGCAGTTCCAGAAGCACAGATACGCATAATTTT	CASSSRSTDTHNF
once	TRBV20-1	14	.	TRBJ2-1	TGCAGTGCTAGTTCGAGGGAGGACTACAATGAGCAGTTCTTC	CSASSREDYNEQFF
few	TRBV24-1	17	TRBD1	TRBJ2-3	TGTGCCACCAGTCACGTGATAGGGACAGGGGTCACAGATACGCAGTATTTT	CATSHVIGTGVTDTQYF
few	TRBV12-3/TRBV12-4	14	TRBD1	TRBJ2-7	TGTGCCAGCAGGGGGGGACAGGGAACCTACGAGCAGTACTTC	CASRGGQGTYEQYF
.	TRBV7-8	14	.	TRBJ2-7	TGTGCCAGCAGCCGCCGGGACAAACCCTACGAGCAGTACTTC	CASSRRDKPYEQYF
.	TRBV7-2	12	.	TRBJ2-1	TGTGCCAGCAGCTCGACAGGCATTGAGCAGTTCTTC	CASSSTGIEQFF
many	TRBV19	15	TRBD1	TRBJ1-5	TGTGCCAGTAGTATTAGCCAGGGGGGCAATCAGCCCCAGCATTTT	CASSISQGGNQPQHF
many	TRBV28	13	.	TRBJ1-1	TGTGCCAGCAGCATAAGGGTTGAGACTGAAGCTTTCTTT	CASSIRVETEAFF
.	TRBV10-2	16	TRBD1	TRBJ2-2	TGCGCCAGCAGTGACCCGACAGGGGCATCGAACGGGGAGCTGTTTTTT	CASSDPTGASNGELFF
many	TRBV5-4	14	.	TRBJ2-3	TGTGCCAGCAGCTTACTAGATCAAACAGATACGCAGTATTTT	CASSLLDQTDTQYF
many	TRBV6-1	16	TRBD2	TRBJ2-5	TGTGCCAGCAGAGAATATGGGGCTAGCGGGCGTGAGACCCAGTACTTC	CASREYGASGRETQYF
.	TRBV20-1	11	.	TRBJ1-3	TGCAGTGCTAGAGACGGGAACACCATATATTTT	CSARDGNTIYF
medium-sized	TRBV10-3	17	.	TRBJ2-3	TGTGCCATCAGTGAGTCTCCCGGGAGAAGGGACACAGATACGCAGTATTTT	CAISESPGRRDTDTQYF
.	TRBV27	14	.	TRBJ2-2	TGTGCCAGCAGACCGGTACAGGGTGCCGGGGAGCTGTTTTTT	CASRPVQGAGELFF
few	TRBV11-3	13	.	TRBJ1-4	TGTGCCAGCAGCGTATACAAAAATGAAAAACTGTTTTTT	CASSVYKNEKLFF
.	TRBV6-2/TRBV6-3	15	.	TRBJ2-1	TGTGCCAGCAGTTACGCGGTGGGGGGTTGGAATGAGCAGTTCTTC	CASSYAVGGWNEQFF
many	TRBV5-1	15	.	TRBJ2-7	TGCGCCAGCAGCTACCAATTGGGGGCCGGCGACGAGCAGTACTTC	CASSYQLGAGDEQYF
.	TRBV7-8	13	.	TRBJ2-7	TGTGCCAGCAGCTTAGGCAAAACCTACGAGCAGTACTTC	CASSLGKTYEQYF
many	TRBV20-1	13	.	TRBJ1-4	TGCAGTGCTAGGAGGCGGAATAATGAAAAACTGTTTTTT	CSARRRNNEKLFF
many	TRBV20-1	19	TRBD2	TRBJ2-1	TGCAGTGCTAGAGCGATCGGACTAGCGGGGGGGCTGTCCTACAATGAGCAGTTCTTC	CSARAIGLAGGLSYNEQFF
many	TRBV5-4	13	.	TRBJ2-5	TGTGCCAGCAGCTTGGCGCGCGAAGGGACCCAGTACTTC	CASSLAREGTQYF
many	TRBV5-5	14	.	TRBJ2-2	TGTGCCAGCAGCTATGCCGTGGGGACCGGGGAGCTGTTTTTT	CASSYAVGTGELFF
.	TRBV5-6	15	.	TRBJ2-1	TGTGCCAGCAGCGGAATGGGACCCTTTGGAGGAGGGCAGTTCTTC	CASSGMGPFGGGQFF
.	TRBV3-1	17	.	TRBJ1-4	TGTGCCAGCAGTGACGCGGGCAGGGGTGCAACTAATGAAAAACTGTTTTTT	CASSDAGRGATNEKLFF
many	TRBV4-1	15	TRBD1	TRBJ2-3	TGCGCCAGCAGCCCGGGACAGGGGGCAGGTGATACGCAGTATTTT	CASSPGQGAGDTQYF
many	TRBV7-9	13	.	TRBJ1-1	TGTGCCAGCACCCCCGGTCCGGGCACTGAAGCTTTCTTT	CASTPGPGTEAFF
.	TRBV11-2	15	.	TRBJ2-7	TGTGCCAGCAGCCCCGTGCGCGTAGCGCTCCACGAGCAGTACTTC	CASSPVRVALHEQYF
many	TRBV24-1	15	.	TRBJ2-7	TGTGCCACCAGTGATCCCCAGGACAGAAGCCACGAGCAGTACTTC	CATSDPQDRSHEQYF
many	TRBV5-1	17	TRBD2	TRBJ2-3	TGCGCCAGCAGCCATGGGACTAGCGGGAGTCCTACAGATACGCAGTATTTT	CASSHGTSGSPTDTQYF
few	TRBV12-5	17	.	TRBJ1-5	TGTGCTAGTGGTCCGGTCGGGGGCAGATATAGCAATCAGCCCCAGCATTTT	CASGPVGGRYSNQPQHF
.	TRBV20-1	15	TRBD1	TRBJ1-1	TGCAGTGCTACTGGAACCGACAGGGGGCTTGGAGAAGCTTTCTTT	CSATGTDRGLGEAFF
many	TRBV20-1	12	.	TRBJ2-5	TGCAGTGCTGGCAGGTACCAAGAGACCCAGTACTTC	CSAGRYQETQYF
many	TRBV20-1	15	.	TRBJ2-2	TGCAGTGCTAGAGATGCGAAGCGGAACACCGGGGAGCTGTTTTTT	CSARDAKRNTGELFF
many	TRBV5-1	15	TRBD1	TRBJ2-7	TGCGCCAGCAGCGACCGGGACAGGGCCTCCAGAGAGCAGTACTTC	CASSDRDRASREQYF
many	TRBV7-7	15	TRBD2	TRBJ2-3	TGTGCTAGCAGCATCAGTCTAGCGGGGCTTGATACGCAGTATTTT	CASSISLAGLDTQYF
.	TRBV5-4	16	TRBD2	TRBJ2-2	TGTGCCAGCAGCGGAACTAGCGGGAGGAACACCGGGGAGCTGTTTTTT	CASSGTSGRNTGELFF
many	TRBV28	15	.	TRBJ1-1	TGTGCCAGCAGTTTCGTTCCGGGAGGGAACACTGAAGCTTTCTTT	CASSFVPGGNTEAFF
many	TRBV5-1	14	.	TRBJ1-1	TGCGCCAGCAGCTTTAAGGGATGGGACACTGAAGCTTTCTTT	CASSFKGWDTEAFF
many	TRBV11-2	14	.	TRBJ1-1	TGTGCCAGCAGCTCCACTTGGGCTGACACTGAAGCTTTCTTT	CASSSTWADTEAFF
few	TRBV6-1	13	.	TRBJ2-2	TGTGCCAGCACCAGACTAGGAACCAGGGAGCTGTTTTTT	CASTRLGTRELFF
many	TRBV2	14	.	TRBJ2-2	TGTGCCAGCAGTGAATCAGGAGGCACCGGGGAGCTGTTTTTT	CASSESGGTGELFF
many	TRBV11-2	15	.	TRBJ1-3	TGTGCCAGCAGCTTAGGTCTTGGCTCTGGAAACACCATATATTTT	CASSLGLGSGNTIYF
many	TRBV28	17	TRBD1	TRBJ2-6	TGTGCCAGCACCCGGACGGACAGGCAACCTGGGGCCAACGTCCTGACTTTC	CASTRTDRQPGANVLTF
many	TRBV11-1	15	TRBD1	TRBJ2-7	TGTGCCAGCACCCGCCTGGGACAGGGGGCTCAAGAGCAGTACTTC	CASTRLGQGAQEQYF
.	TRBV5-1	16	TRBD1	TRBJ2-6	TGCGCCAGCAGCTTGGGGGACAGCTCTGGGGCCAACGTCCTGACCTTC	CASSLGDSSGANVLTF
many	TRBV6-1	14	.	TRBJ2-2	TGTGCCAGCAGTGAAGATGGTGGCTCCGGGGAGCTGTTTTTT	CASSEDGGSGELFF
few	TRBV6-4	14	.	TRBJ2-1	TGTGCCAGCAGTCCCGGAGGGGAGAACAATGAGCAGTTCTTC	CASSPGGENNEQFF